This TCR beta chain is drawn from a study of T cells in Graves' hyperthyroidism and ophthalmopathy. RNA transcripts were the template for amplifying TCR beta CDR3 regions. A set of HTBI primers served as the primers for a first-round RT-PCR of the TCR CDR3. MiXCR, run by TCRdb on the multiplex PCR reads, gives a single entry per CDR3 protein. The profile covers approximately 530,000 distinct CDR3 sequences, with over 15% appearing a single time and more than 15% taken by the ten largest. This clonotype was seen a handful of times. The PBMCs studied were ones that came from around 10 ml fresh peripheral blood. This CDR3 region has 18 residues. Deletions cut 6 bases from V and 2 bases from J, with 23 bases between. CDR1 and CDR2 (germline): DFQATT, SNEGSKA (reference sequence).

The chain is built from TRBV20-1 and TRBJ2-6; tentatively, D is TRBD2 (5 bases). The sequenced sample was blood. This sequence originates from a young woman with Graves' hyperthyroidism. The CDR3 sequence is CSASNPTSGSAGANVLTF. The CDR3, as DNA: TGCAGTGCCAGTAACCCCACCTCGGGGTCAGCTGGGGCCAACGTCCTGACTTTC.